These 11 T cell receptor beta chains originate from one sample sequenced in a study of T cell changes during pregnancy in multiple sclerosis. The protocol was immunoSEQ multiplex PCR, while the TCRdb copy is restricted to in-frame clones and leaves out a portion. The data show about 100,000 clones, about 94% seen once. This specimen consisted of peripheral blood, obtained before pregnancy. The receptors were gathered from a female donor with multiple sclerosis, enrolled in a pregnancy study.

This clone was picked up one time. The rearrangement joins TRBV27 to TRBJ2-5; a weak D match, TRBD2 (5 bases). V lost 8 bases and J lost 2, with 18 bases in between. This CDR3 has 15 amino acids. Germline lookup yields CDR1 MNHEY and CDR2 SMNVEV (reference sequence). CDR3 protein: CASGGSSLPQETQYF. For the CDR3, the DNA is TGTGCCAGCGGCGGTTCTAGCTTACCTCAAGAGACCCAGTACTTC.

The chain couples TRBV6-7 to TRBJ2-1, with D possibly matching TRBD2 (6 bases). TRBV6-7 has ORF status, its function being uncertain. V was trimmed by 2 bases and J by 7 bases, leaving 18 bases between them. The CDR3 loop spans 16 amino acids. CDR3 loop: CASSYAFGRGGNEQFF. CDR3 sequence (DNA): TGTGCCAGCAGTTACGCCTTCGGGAGAGGCGGAAATGAGCAGTTCTTC.

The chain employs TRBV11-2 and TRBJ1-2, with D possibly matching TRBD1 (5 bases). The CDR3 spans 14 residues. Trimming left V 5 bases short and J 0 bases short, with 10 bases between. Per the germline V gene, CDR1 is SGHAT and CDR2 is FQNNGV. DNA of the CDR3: TGTGCCAGCAGCCCCTCGACAGCTAACTATGGCTACACCTTC. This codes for CASSPSTANYGYTF.

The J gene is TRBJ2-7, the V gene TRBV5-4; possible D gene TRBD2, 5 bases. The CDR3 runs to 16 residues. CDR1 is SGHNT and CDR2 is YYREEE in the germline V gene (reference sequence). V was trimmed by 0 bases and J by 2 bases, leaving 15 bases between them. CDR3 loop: CASSLAWGAATYEQYF. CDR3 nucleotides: TGTGCCAGCAGCTTGGCCTGGGGAGCGGCCACCTACGAGCAGTACTTC.

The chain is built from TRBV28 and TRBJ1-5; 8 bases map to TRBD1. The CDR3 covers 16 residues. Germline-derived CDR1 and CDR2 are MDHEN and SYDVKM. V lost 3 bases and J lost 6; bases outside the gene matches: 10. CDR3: CASSFPGGERGQPQHF. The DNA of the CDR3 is TGTGCCAGCAGTTTCCCAGGGGGCGAGAGGGGTCAGCCCCAGCATTTT.

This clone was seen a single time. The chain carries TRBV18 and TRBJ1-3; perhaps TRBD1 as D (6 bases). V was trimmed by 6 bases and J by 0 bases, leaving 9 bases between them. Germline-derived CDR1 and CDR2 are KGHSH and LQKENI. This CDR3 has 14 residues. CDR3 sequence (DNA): TGTGCCAGCTCGTTACAGGGCTCTGGAAACACCATATATTTT. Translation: CASSLQGSGNTIYF.

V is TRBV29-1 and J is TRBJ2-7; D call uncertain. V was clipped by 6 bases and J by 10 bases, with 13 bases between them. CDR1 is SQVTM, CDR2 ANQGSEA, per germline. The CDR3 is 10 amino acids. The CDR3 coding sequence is TGCAGCGTACTAACAATGGCCCAGTACTTC. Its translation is CSVLTMAQYF.

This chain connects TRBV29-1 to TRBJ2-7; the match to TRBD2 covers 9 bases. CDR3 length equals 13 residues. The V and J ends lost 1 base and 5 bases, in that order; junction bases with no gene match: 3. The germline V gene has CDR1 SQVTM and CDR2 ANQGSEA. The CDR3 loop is CSVEAAGGNEQYF. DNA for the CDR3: TGCAGCGTTGAAGCTGCGGGAGGGAACGAGCAGTACTTC.

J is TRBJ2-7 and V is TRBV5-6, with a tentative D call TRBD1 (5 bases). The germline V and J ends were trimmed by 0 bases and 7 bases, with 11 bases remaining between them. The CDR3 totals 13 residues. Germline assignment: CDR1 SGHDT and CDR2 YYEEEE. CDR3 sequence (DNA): TGTGCCAGCAGCTTGGGGGCAGGGAAAGAGCAGTACTTC. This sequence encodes CASSLGAGKEQYF.

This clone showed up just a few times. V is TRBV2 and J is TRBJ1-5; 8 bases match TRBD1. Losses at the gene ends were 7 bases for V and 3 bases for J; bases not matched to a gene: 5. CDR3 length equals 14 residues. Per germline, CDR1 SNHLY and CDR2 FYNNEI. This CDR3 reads CASTRDRNNQPQHF. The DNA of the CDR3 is TGTGCCAGCACCCGGGACAGGAACAATCAGCCCCAGCATTTT.

The DNA of the CDR3 is TGTGCCAGCAGCTCCCGACAGACCCCCTATGGCTACACCTTC. It is translated as CASSSRQTPYGYTF. J is TRBJ1-2 and V is TRBV11-1; D is possibly TRBD1 (5 bases). CDR1 and CDR2 (germline): SGHAT, FQDESV (reference sequence). V was trimmed by 4 bases and J by 4 bases, leaving 13 bases between them. The CDR3 is 14 amino acids.